The clone carrying this TCR beta chain turned up a few times. A much larger clone is a single base away; this may be a read error. This specimen belongs to a study of Graves' ophthalmopathy and Graves' hyperthyroidism. Study overall: No treatment had been given when peripheral blood was collected at initial diagnosis.

Beta-chain TCR CDR3 regions were amplified from RNA transcripts. RT-PCR in the first round used HTBI primers; a second-round multiplex PCR followed. From the multiplex PCR reads, TCRdb called clonotypes with MiXCR, one entry per CDR3 protein. The data contain 300,000 to 500,000 distinct CDR3 sequences, about 16% of them singletons. Hyperthyroidism qualified as stable when ophthalmopathy did not develop within 18 months of follow-up. PBMCs were density-gradient isolated from about 9.6 ml fresh blood. The germline V gene encodes CDR1 MRHNA and CDR2 SNTAGT. V was pared by 6 bases and J by 6 bases, with 14 bases between. The CDR3 loop spans 13 amino acids.

The TCR sequence derives from a woman in her late teens or twenties with stable Graves' hyperthyroidism. This rearrangement joins TRBV6-4 to TRBJ2-5; D is undetermined. Sample: peripheral blood. Written as DNA, the CDR3 is TGTGCCAGCAGACCCGATAGTCTGAAGACCCAGTACTTC. Translation gives CASRPDSLKTQYF.